Sequencing of this T cell receptor beta chain was carried out in a study of siplizumab effects on memory and regulatory T cells. Study observations and caveats: Alloreactive sequences traceable to unstimulated CD4+ memory cells were significantly reduced by siplizumab. Naive T cells appeared more varied than memory cells and looked like key alloresponse contributors. Poor capture below about 10^-5 frequency left most alloreactive clones unmapped to unstimulated subsets.

The study assayed about 10^5 TCR templates per sample. Profiling relied on immunoSEQ multiplex PCR, and the TCRdb table lists in-frame clones only, not all of them. The table shows tens of thousands of clones, with roughly 87% occurring only once. The V gene lost 4 bases and the J gene lost 3 bases, with 5 bases spanning the gap. The CDR3 length is 11 residues. Per germline, CDR1 SGHDT and CDR2 YYEEEE. Comments on this clone: Antigen: not known.

The sample consisted of Tregs sorted from blood. The receptor's source is a human donor in good health. The gene calls are TRBV5-6 and TRBJ2-7, with unresolved D. The CDR3 sequence: CASSGGYEQYF. In DNA form, the CDR3 reads TGTGCCAGCAGCGGCGGCTACGAGCAGTACTTC.